This note documents a single T cell receptor (beta chain) sequence. Its antigen is currently unknown. The CDR3 consists of 14 residues. V shed 1 base and J 13 bases; nucleotides not matched to a gene: 4. The germline CDR1 and CDR2 sequences are MNHEY and SMNVEV (reference sequence). This record belongs to a study of T-cell reconstitution after alpha-beta-depleted transplantation in children. Study-wide findings and caveats: Expanded graft clones, several hundred of them, were reportedly the source of alpha-beta T cells about two months after transplant. High day-60 TCRbeta diversity in some patients came from surviving recipient T cells and thymic progenitors.

Unique molecular identifiers tagged the TCRbeta library. TCRdb passed the PCR reads through MiXCR, listing each CDR3 protein once. The sample lists around 580,000 distinct CDR3 sequences, 25% to 30% seen once, with approximately 33% in the top ten. Specimen: PBMCs, collected before TCRalphabeta/CD19-depleted stem cell transplant. This TCR was recovered from a boy under two years old with Wiskott-Aldrich syndrome, due to receive a stem cell transplant. This rearrangement joins TRBV27 to TRBJ2-2, with 12 nucleotides matching TRBD2. The CDR3 loop reads CASSLLTSGSGLFF. The CDR3 nucleotides are TGTGCCAGCAGTTTATTGACTAGCGGGAGTGGGCTGTTTTTT.